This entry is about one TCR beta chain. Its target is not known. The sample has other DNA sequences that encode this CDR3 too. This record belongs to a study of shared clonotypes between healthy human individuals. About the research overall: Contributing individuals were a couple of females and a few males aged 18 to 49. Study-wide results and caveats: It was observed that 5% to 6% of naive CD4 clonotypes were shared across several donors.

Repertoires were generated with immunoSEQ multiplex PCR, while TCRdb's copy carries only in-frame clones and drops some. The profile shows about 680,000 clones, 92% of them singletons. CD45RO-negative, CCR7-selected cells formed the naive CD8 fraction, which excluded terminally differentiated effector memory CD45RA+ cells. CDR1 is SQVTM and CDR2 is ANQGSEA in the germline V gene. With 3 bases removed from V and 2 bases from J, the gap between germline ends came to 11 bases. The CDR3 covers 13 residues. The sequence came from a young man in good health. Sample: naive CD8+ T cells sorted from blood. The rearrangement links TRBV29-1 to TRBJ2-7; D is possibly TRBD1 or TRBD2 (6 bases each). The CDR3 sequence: CSVERDNPYEQYF. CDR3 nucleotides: TGCAGCGTTGAGCGGGACAATCCCTACGAGCAGTACTTC.